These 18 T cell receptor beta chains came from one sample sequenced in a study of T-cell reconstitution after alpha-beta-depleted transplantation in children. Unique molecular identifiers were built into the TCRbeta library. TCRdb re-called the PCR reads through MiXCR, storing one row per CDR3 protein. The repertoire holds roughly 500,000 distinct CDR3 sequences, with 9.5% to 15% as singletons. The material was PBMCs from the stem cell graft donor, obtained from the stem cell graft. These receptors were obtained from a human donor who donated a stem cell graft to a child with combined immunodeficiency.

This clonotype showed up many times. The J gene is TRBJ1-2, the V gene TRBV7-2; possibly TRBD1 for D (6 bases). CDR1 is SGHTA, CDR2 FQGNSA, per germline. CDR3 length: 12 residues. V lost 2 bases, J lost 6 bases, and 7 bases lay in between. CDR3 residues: CASSLNRDGYTF. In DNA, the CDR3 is TGTGCCAGCAGCTTAAACAGGGATGGCTACACCTTC.

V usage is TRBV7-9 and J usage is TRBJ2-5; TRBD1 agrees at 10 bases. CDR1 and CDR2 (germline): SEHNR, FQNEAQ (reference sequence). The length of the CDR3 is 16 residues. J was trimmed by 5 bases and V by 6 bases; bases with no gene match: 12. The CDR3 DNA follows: TGTGCCAGCAGTCGGGACAGGGGCCCGGAGGAGGAGACCCAGTACTTC. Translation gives CASSRDRGPEEETQYF.

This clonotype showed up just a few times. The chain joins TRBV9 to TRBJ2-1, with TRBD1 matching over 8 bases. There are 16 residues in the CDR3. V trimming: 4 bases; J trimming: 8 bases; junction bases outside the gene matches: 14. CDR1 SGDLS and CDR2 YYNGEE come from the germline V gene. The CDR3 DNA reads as TGTGCCAGCAGCCTAATCCAGGGGGCTCAACGGGATGAGCAGTTCTTC. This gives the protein CASSLIQGAQRDEQFF.

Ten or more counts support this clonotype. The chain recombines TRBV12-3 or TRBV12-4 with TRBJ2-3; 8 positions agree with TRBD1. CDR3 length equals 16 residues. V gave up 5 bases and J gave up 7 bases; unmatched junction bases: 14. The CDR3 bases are TGTGCCAGCAGTCACGACAGGGGCTGGAAATATTATACGCAGTATTTT. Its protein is CASSHDRGWKYYTQYF.

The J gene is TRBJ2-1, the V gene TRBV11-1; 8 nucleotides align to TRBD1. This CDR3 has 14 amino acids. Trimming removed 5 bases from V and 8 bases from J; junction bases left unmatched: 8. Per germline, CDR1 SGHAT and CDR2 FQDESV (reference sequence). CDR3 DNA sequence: TGTGCCAGCAGCAAAGGACAGGGAGCAGATGAGCAGTTCTTC. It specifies CASSKGQGADEQFF.

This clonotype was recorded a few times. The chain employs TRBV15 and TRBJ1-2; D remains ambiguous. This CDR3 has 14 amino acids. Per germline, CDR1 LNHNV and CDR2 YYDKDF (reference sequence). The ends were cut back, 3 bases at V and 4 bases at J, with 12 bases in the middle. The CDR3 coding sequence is TGTGCCACCAGCAGCGGACGGGGATCCTATGGCTACACCTTC. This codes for CATSSGRGSYGYTF.

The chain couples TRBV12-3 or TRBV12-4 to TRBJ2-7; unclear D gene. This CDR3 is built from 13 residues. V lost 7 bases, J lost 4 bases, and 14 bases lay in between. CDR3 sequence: CASTLGFSYEQYF. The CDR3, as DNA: TGTGCCAGCACCTTAGGGTTTTCGTACGAGCAGTACTTC.

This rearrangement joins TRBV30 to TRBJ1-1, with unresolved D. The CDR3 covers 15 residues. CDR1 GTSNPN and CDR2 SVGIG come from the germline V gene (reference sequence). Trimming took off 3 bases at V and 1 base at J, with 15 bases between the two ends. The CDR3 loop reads CAWSPRAESNTEAFF. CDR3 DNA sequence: TGTGCCTGGAGCCCACGTGCTGAATCGAACACTGAAGCTTTCTTT.

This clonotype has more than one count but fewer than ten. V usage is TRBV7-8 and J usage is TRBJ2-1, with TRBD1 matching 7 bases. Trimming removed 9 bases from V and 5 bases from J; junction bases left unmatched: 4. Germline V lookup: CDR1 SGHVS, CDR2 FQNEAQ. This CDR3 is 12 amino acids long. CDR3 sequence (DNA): TGTGCCAGTTACAGGGGACACAATGAGCAGTTCTTC. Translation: CASYRGHNEQFF.

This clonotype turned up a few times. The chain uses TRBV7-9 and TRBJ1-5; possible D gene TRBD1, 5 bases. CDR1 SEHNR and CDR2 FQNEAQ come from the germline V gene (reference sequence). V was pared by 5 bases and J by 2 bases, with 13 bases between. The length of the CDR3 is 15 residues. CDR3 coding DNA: TGTGCCAGCAGCCCCCAGGGAGAAGGCAATCAGCCCCAGCATTTT. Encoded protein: CASSPQGEGNQPQHF.

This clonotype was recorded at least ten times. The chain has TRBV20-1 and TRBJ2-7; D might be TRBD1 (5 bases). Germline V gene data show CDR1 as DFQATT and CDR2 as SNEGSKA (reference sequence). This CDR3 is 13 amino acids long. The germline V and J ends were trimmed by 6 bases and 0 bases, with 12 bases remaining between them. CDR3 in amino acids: CSAAWGSSYEQYF. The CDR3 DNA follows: TGCAGTGCCGCGTGGGGCAGCTCCTACGAGCAGTACTTC.

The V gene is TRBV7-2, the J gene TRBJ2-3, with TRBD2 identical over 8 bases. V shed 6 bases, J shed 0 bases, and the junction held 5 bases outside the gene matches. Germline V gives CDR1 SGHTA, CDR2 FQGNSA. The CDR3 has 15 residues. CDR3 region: CASSGSGGSTDTQYF. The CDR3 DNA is TGTGCCAGCAGTGGAAGCGGGGGAAGCACAGATACGCAGTATTTT.

Written as DNA, the CDR3 is TGTGCCAGCAGCTTGGGGGGTATCCGGAAGACCCAGTACTTC. It specifies CASSLGGIRKTQYF. V usage is TRBV7-2 and J usage is TRBJ2-5; possible D gene TRBD2, 6 bases. Between the trimmed V and J ends, which lost 3 bases and 6 bases, there was a span of 14 bases. CDR1 SGHTA and CDR2 FQGNSA come from the germline V gene. The CDR3 is 14 residues long.

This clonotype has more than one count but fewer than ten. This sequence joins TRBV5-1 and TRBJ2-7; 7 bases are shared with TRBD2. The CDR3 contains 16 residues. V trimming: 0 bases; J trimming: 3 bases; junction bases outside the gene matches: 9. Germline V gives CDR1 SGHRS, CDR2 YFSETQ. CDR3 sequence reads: CASSLERGVPNYEQYF. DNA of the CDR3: TGCGCCAGCAGCTTGGAACGGGGGGTCCCTAACTACGAGCAGTACTTC.

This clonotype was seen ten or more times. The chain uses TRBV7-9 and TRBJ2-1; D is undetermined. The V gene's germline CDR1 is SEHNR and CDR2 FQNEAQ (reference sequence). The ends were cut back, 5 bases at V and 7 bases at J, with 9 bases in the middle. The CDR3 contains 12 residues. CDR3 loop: CASSTLRNEQFF. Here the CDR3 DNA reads TGTGCCAGCAGCACATTGCGTAATGAGCAGTTCTTC. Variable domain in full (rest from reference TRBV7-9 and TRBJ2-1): DTGVSQNPRHKITKRGQNVTFRCDPISEHNRLYWYRQTLGQGPEFLTYFQNEAQLEKSRLLSDRFSAERPKGSFSTLEIQRTEQGDSAMYLCASSTLRNEQFFGPGTRLTVL.

CDR3 in DNA: TGCAGCGTTGACTCTGACTCCACGGGATCCCCTGACTACGAGCAGTACTTC. Protein product: CSVDSDSTGSPDYEQYF. J is TRBJ2-7 and V is TRBV29-1; perhaps TRBD2 as D (5 bases). Deletions cut 3 bases from V and 3 bases from J, with 24 bases between. The CDR3 spans 17 residues. The germline CDR1 and CDR2 sequences are SQVTM and ANQGSEA.

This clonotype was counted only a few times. The DNA of the CDR3 is TGTGCCACCAGTGATTCGGTTGGGGCCTTCGGGCAGTTCTTC. Protein: CATSDSVGAFGQFF. V and J are TRBV24-1 and TRBJ2-1; perhaps TRBD1 as D (5 bases). Trimming cost V 2 bases and J 12 bases, with 16 bases left between them. This CDR3 spans 14 amino acids. Germline CDR1 is KGHDR and CDR2 is SFDVKD.

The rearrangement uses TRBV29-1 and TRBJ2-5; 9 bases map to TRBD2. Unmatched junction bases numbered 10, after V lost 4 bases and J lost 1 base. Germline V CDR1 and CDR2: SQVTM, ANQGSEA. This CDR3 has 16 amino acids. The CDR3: CSVGLRLAELQETQYF. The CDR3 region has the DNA TGCAGCGTTGGCCTCAGACTAGCGGAACTCCAAGAGACCCAGTACTTC.